This is a list of T cell receptor beta chains from one sample in a study of T cell responses to AZD1222 COVID-19 vaccine. Clones were read by immunoSEQ multiplex PCR, and TCRdb kept only the in-frame ones, dropping some. The sample lists approximately 150,000 clones, approximately 88% seen once, with 2.2% in the top ten. This sample comprised peripheral blood, obtained on day 0 of AZD1222 vaccination. Receptor source: an adult in good health. The CDR3 runs from the conserved cysteine through the conserved F or W. A D gene is named only where the DNA matches it firmly. Clone size is not always given. Where it is, it says once, few, many or a class for expanded clones.

CDR3 protein,CDR3 DNA,D gene,V gene,clone size,J gene
CASSHRQGTEAFF,TGTGCCAGCAGCCACCGACAGGGAACTGAAGCTTTCTTT,TRBD1,TRBV6-5,.,TRBJ1-1
CASSAGQINTEAFF,TGTGCCAGCAGCGCCGGACAAATTAACACTGAAGCTTTCTTT,.,TRBV9,.,TRBJ1-1
CAIRPGLGYNEQFF,TGTGCCATCAGGCCGGGACTGGGGTACAATGAGCAGTTCTTC,.,TRBV10-3,.,TRBJ2-1
CASSRGVVEAFF,TGTGCCAGCTCACGGGGGGTTGTTGAAGCTTTCTTT,.,TRBV2,.,TRBJ1-1
CASSDYGQPGPPTQDTEAFF,TGTGCCAGCAGTGACTACGGCCAGCCGGGACCGCCCACGCAGGACACTGAAGCTTTCTTT,.,TRBV6-4,.,TRBJ1-1
CASRSAWGTGSPLHF,TGTGCCAGCAGGTCCGCGTGGGGGACCGGTTCACCCCTCCACTTT,.,TRBV2,.,TRBJ1-6
CASSRGQAEWGTQYF,TGCGCCAGCAGCCGGGGACAGGCCGAATGGGGGACCCAGTACTTC,TRBD1,TRBV5-1,.,TRBJ2-5
CAISDSRTPSGNTIYF,TGTGCCATCAGTGATAGTCGGACTCCCTCTGGAAACACCATATATTTT,.,TRBV10-3,once,TRBJ1-3
CASSSSGVPQETQYF,TGTGCCAGCAGCTCTAGTGGGGTTCCTCAAGAGACCCAGTACTTC,.,TRBV7-9,.,TRBJ2-5
CASSRNRGETQYF,TGTGCCAGCAGCCGGAACAGGGGGGAGACCCAGTACTTC,TRBD1,TRBV5-4,.,TRBJ2-5
CASSLKWWQEAFF,TGTGCCAGCAGCTTGAAATGGTGGCAGGAAGCTTTCTTT,.,TRBV5-5,few,TRBJ1-1
CASSILGRPEAFF,TGTGCCAGTAGTATTTTGGGACGGCCTGAAGCTTTCTTT,.,TRBV19,.,TRBJ1-1
CASSSTSYGLGYTF,TGTGCCAGTAGTAGCACATCCTATGGGCTTGGCTACACCTTC,.,TRBV19,.,TRBJ1-2
CASSSPMGLGNTEAFF,TGTGCCAGCAGTTCCCCAATGGGACTGGGAAACACTGAAGCTTTCTTT,.,TRBV28,.,TRBJ1-1
CATREGGYSGNTIYF,TGTGCCACCCGCGAAGGGGGGTACTCTGGAAACACCATATATTTT,.,TRBV28,.,TRBJ1-3
CASSRRAQVGQGFGETQYF,TGTGCCAGCAGCAGACGCGCCCAGGTCGGACAGGGCTTTGGGGAGACCCAGTACTTC,TRBD1,TRBV4-2,.,TRBJ2-5
CASSQRDSHNEQFF,TGTGCCAGCAGTCAAAGGGACTCCCACAATGAGCAGTTCTTC,.,TRBV6-4,.,TRBJ2-1
CASSSRGGYEQYF,TGTGCCAGCAGCTCCCGGGGGGGCTACGAGCAGTACTTC,TRBD2,TRBV27,.,TRBJ2-7
CASSPPTWGAEAFF,TGTGCCAGCTCACCTCCTACTTGGGGGGCAGAAGCTTTCTTT,.,TRBV18,few,TRBJ1-1
CASSPLAGVAETQYF,TGTGCCAGCAGCCCTCTAGCGGGAGTAGCGGAGACCCAGTACTTC,TRBD2,TRBV5-4,.,TRBJ2-5
CASHREGNTIYF,TGTGCCAGCCACAGGGAGGGAAACACCATATATTTT,.,TRBV2,.,TRBJ1-3
CASSSLAGAGEKLFF,TGTGCCAGTAGTTCGTTGGCGGGGGCTGGTGAAAAACTGTTTTTT,.,TRBV19,.,TRBJ1-4
CASSVEVAGSYEQYF,TGTGCCAGCAGCGTAGAAGTAGCGGGGTCCTACGAGCAGTACTTC,TRBD2,TRBV9,.,TRBJ2-7
CASSYRTSGTEAQYF,TGTGCCAGCAGCTACCGGACTAGCGGAACCGAGGCGCAGTATTTT,TRBD2,TRBV5-4,.,TRBJ2-3
CATSRRSGAGELFF,TGTGCCACCAGCAGACGGAGTGGGGCCGGGGAGCTGTTTTTT,.,TRBV15,.,TRBJ2-2
CASSRSIAGGPIHEQFF,TGTGCCAGCAGTCGAAGCATAGCGGGAGGGCCTATCCATGAGCAGTTCTTC,TRBD2,TRBV6-6,.,TRBJ2-1
CAWSVVGVAGTEAFF,TGTGCCTGGAGTGTAGTCGGGGTTGCGGGCACTGAAGCTTTCTTT,.,TRBV30,.,TRBJ1-1
CATSRDIAGSGGYTF,TGTGCCACCAGCAGAGATATTGCAGGGTCAGGGGGCTACACCTTC,.,TRBV15,.,TRBJ1-2
CASSLAGTSVLAKNIQYF,TGTGCCAGCAGCTTGGCCGGGACTAGCGTACTAGCCAAAAACATTCAGTACTTC,TRBD2,TRBV7-2,.,TRBJ2-4
CASSPLLATGELFF,TGTGCCAGCAGCCCACTCCTAGCCACCGGGGAGCTGTTTTTT,.,TRBV11-3,.,TRBJ2-2
CASSDLGLGAETQYF,TGTGCCAGCAGTGACCTGGGACTTGGCGCCGAGACCCAGTACTTC,.,TRBV2,.,TRBJ2-5
CASSQDGGFGNTIYF,TGCGCCAGCAGCCAAGACGGAGGGTTTGGAAACACCATATATTTT,.,TRBV4-3,.,TRBJ1-3
CSVVRDGSYEQYF,TGCAGCGTAGTCCGGGACGGTTCCTACGAGCAGTACTTC,.,TRBV29-1,.,TRBJ2-7
CSAWTDEKLFF,TGCAGCGCTTGGACGGATGAAAAACTGTTTTTT,.,TRBV29-1,.,TRBJ1-4
CASSFAGSDEQYF,TGTGCCAGCAGTTTCGCCGGGAGTGACGAGCAGTACTTC,.,TRBV28,.,TRBJ2-7
CASSQPGQGNEKLFF,TGTGCCAGCAGCCAACCGGGACAGGGAAATGAAAAACTGTTTTTT,TRBD1,TRBV7-6,.,TRBJ1-4
CASSPRGTGAGSAPYEQYF,TGTGCCAGCAGCCCCCGTGGGACAGGGGCCGGGAGTGCCCCCTACGAGCAGTACTTC,TRBD1,TRBV7-2,.,TRBJ2-7
CASSLRLAGPTGELFF,TGTGCCAGCAGCTTAAGACTAGCGGGACCCACCGGGGAGCTGTTTTTT,TRBD2,TRBV11-2,few,TRBJ2-2
CASSRRGQNTEAFF,TGTGCCAGCTCCCGTCGCGGCCAGAACACTGAAGCTTTCTTT,.,TRBV18,.,TRBJ1-1
CASSPSPVRYEQYF,TGTGCCAGCTCACCATCACCTGTGAGATACGAGCAGTACTTC,.,TRBV18,.,TRBJ2-7
CAWHRQGSNQPQHF,TGTGCCTGGCACAGACAGGGTAGCAATCAGCCCCAGCATTTT,TRBD1,TRBV30,.,TRBJ1-5
CASSEGQNSPLHF,TGTGCCAGCAGCGAAGGACAGAATTCACCCCTCCACTTT,.,TRBV7-9,.,TRBJ1-6
CASSQGTGNQPQHF,TGTGCCAGCAGCCAAGGGACAGGCAATCAGCCCCAGCATTTT,.,TRBV3-1/TRBV3-2,.,TRBJ1-5
CASSYGGTGVSGYTF,TGTGCCAGCAGTTACGGTGGGACAGGGGTCTCGGGCTACACCTTC,TRBD1,TRBV6-5,once,TRBJ1-2
CASSSAPYPYNEQFF,TGTGCCAGTAGTTCCGCACCGTACCCCTACAATGAGCAGTTCTTC,.,TRBV19,.,TRBJ2-1
CASSRRGNEQFF,TGTGCCAGCAGCCGAAGGGGTAATGAGCAGTTCTTC,.,TRBV7-2,.,TRBJ2-1
CASSPQREHPGELFF,TGTGCCAGCAGCCCACAGCGGGAGCATCCGGGGGAGCTGTTTTTT,TRBD2,TRBV3-1/TRBV3-2,.,TRBJ2-2
CASSYNRGVNTEAFF,TGTGCCAGCAGCTATAACAGGGGCGTGAACACTGAAGCTTTCTTT,TRBD1,TRBV7-8,.,TRBJ1-1
CASSTSRGLAFF,TGTGCCAGCAGTACGTCTCGGGGTTTGGCTTTCTTT,.,TRBV6-5,.,TRBJ1-1
CASSTDRGLSYNEQFF,TGTGCCAGCAGCACCGACAGGGGGCTATCCTACAATGAGCAGTTCTTC,TRBD1,TRBV3-1/TRBV3-2,.,TRBJ2-1
CASSRTGRTTEAFF,TGTGCCAGCAGCAGGACAGGAAGAACCACTGAAGCTTTCTTT,TRBD1,TRBV9,.,TRBJ1-1
CASSPAGGRAMYNEQFF,TGTGCTAGCAGTCCCGCGGGCGGGAGGGCCATGTACAATGAGCAGTTCTTC,TRBD2,TRBV7-7,.,TRBJ2-1
CASRGLAVSYEQYF,TGTGCCAGCAGGGGACTAGCGGTTTCTTACGAGCAGTACTTC,TRBD2,TRBV2,.,TRBJ2-7
CATTTPGALNIQYF,TGTGCCACCACAACTCCAGGGGCGCTTAACATTCAGTACTTC,.,TRBV19,.,TRBJ2-4
CASSLAGGYEQYF,TGTGCCAGCAGTTTGGCGGGTGGTTACGAGCAGTACTTC,.,TRBV12-3/TRBV12-4,.,TRBJ2-7